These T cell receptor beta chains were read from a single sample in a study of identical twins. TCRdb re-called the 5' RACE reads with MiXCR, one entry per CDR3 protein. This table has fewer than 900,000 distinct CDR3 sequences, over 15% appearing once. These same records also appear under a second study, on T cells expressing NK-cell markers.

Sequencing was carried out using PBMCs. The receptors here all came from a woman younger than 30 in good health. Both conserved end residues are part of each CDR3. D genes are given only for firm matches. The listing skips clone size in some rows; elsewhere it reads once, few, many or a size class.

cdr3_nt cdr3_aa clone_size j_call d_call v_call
TGTGCCAGCAGTTCAACGGACAGGCTGGTTCGTAGCTCTGGGGCCAACGTCCTGACTTTC CASSSTDRLVRSSGANVLTF . TRBJ2-6 TRBD1 TRBV12-3/TRBV12-4
TGTGCCAGCAGCTTAGCCCAGGCGCCCGAAGCTTTCTTT CASSLAQAPEAFF few TRBJ1-1 . TRBV7-9
TGTGCCAGCAGCCAAGTGGAGACATTTAGCACAGATACGCAGTATTTT CASSQVETFSTDTQYF . TRBJ2-3 . TRBV4-2
TGTGCCAGCAGCCCGGGATTCGGCAATAGAAATGAGCAGTTCTTC CASSPGFGNRNEQFF . TRBJ2-1 . TRBV5-6
TGTGCCAGCGCCGGGGGGGGAGCCGCCTACGAGCAGTACTTC CASAGGGAAYEQYF few TRBJ2-7 TRBD2 TRBV18
TGTGCCAGCAGCCCCACCCAGGGAGTTTATGGCTACACCTTC CASSPTQGVYGYTF . TRBJ1-2 . TRBV7-9
TGTGCCAGCGGGACGGAGTATCAGCCCCAGCATTTT CASGTEYQPQHF . TRBJ1-5 . TRBV12-3/TRBV12-4
TGTGCCAGCAGCTTCGAAGGCAGTTACTACGAGCAGTACTTC CASSFEGSYYEQYF . TRBJ2-7 . TRBV11-2
TGTGCCAGCAGTCCACCGGGACTAGCGGGCTTCGATGAGCAGTTCTTC CASSPPGLAGFDEQFF few TRBJ2-1 TRBD2 TRBV12-3/TRBV12-4
TGTGCCAGCAGCTTAGTCAGGCTGTTTTTT CASSLVRLFF . TRBJ1-4 . TRBV7-2